A selection of T cell receptor beta chains follows, all from one sample in a study of shared clonotypes between healthy human individuals. Clones were read by immunoSEQ multiplex PCR, and TCRdb kept only the in-frame ones, dropping some. Of around 2.5 million clones in the sample, more than 85% are singletons; the top ten hold roughly 0.39%. The sample comprised naive CD4+ T cells from PBMCs. Receptors were obtained from a man younger than 30 in good health. Some clones in this sample may be carry-over from other donors' samples. CDR3s leave out the opening cysteine and the closing phenylalanine or tryptophan. The order of the fields is J gene, V gene, CDR3 protein.

J gene: TRBJ2-7; V gene: TRBV18; CDR3 protein: ASSPPQGPGHEQY
J gene: TRBJ2-7; V gene: TRBV6-1; CDR3 protein: ASREPNSYEQY
J gene: TRBJ2-7; V gene: TRBV18; CDR3 protein: ASSPGLAGYEQY
J gene: TRBJ2-7; V gene: TRBV2; CDR3 protein: ASATGTGSYEQY
J gene: TRBJ2-5; V gene: TRBV7-2; CDR3 protein: ASSPPGTVRWETQY
J gene: TRBJ2-6; V gene: TRBV29-1; CDR3 protein: SVVGGSTGANVLT
J gene: TRBJ2-3; V gene: TRBV6-6; CDR3 protein: ASGGGARSTDTQY
J gene: TRBJ1-5; V gene: TRBV4-2; CDR3 protein: ASSQEDRPGLGNQPQH
J gene: TRBJ2-3; V gene: TRBV2; CDR3 protein: ASRSGTTQY
J gene: TRBJ2-7; V gene: TRBV2; CDR3 protein: ASSGRGAGTYEQY
J gene: TRBJ1-5; V gene: TRBV18; CDR3 protein: ASSPRDRGGDQPQH
J gene: TRBJ2-3; V gene: TRBV5-1; CDR3 protein: ASSFLAGDPTDTQY
J gene: TRBJ2-7; V gene: TRBV10-1; CDR3 protein: ASSALAHPYEQY
J gene: TRBJ1-5; V gene: TRBV4-1; CDR3 protein: ASSQDAAGGKPQH
J gene: TRBJ2-2; V gene: TRBV6-5; CDR3 protein: ASSSRTANTGELF
J gene: TRBJ2-2; V gene: TRBV19; CDR3 protein: ASSLRTSGRGFTGELF
J gene: TRBJ1-2; V gene: TRBV19; CDR3 protein: ASSNRANYGYT
J gene: TRBJ2-3; V gene: TRBV9; CDR3 protein: ASSVMTSGSTDTQY
J gene: TRBJ2-6; V gene: TRBV5-6; CDR3 protein: ASSSTGLLSGANVLT
J gene: TRBJ2-3; V gene: TRBV4-3; CDR3 protein: ASSLPGDTQY
J gene: TRBJ2-3; V gene: TRBV6-1; CDR3 protein: VSQRATDTQY
J gene: TRBJ1-5; V gene: TRBV2; CDR3 protein: ASSDRASNQPQH
J gene: TRBJ1-2; V gene: TRBV30; CDR3 protein: AWSGMGTGYYGYT
J gene: TRBJ2-7; V gene: TRBV11-2; CDR3 protein: ASSRGGWEQY
J gene: TRBJ1-2; V gene: TRBV11-2; CDR3 protein: ASSQGYGYT
J gene: TRBJ1-2; V gene: TRBV28; CDR3 protein: ASSPDRHYGYT
J gene: TRBJ2-6; V gene: TRBV19; CDR3 protein: ASSIPMPGANVLT
J gene: TRBJ2-3; V gene: TRBV7-3; CDR3 protein: ASSSDGLAGGIDTQY
J gene: TRBJ2-5; V gene: TRBV7-8; CDR3 protein: ASSQVGTPYQETQY
J gene: TRBJ1-1; V gene: TRBV19; CDR3 protein: ASSIVAGGGTEAF
J gene: TRBJ2-3; V gene: TRBV11-2; CDR3 protein: ASSWALGRDTQY
J gene: TRBJ2-3; V gene: TRBV7-3; CDR3 protein: ASSIGLASSDTQY
J gene: TRBJ2-4; V gene: TRBV9; CDR3 protein: ASSTTSGSKNIQY
J gene: TRBJ1-4; V gene: TRBV30; CDR3 protein: AWSVDRGQATNEKLF
J gene: TRBJ2-5; V gene: TRBV5-1; CDR3 protein: ASSLVAGGRETQY
J gene: TRBJ2-2; V gene: TRBV19; CDR3 protein: ASSIGGNTGELF
J gene: TRBJ2-1; V gene: TRBV5-1; CDR3 protein: ASSDQGEQF
J gene: TRBJ2-7; V gene: TRBV23-1; CDR3 protein: ASSRQFSYEQY
J gene: TRBJ2-7; V gene: TRBV27; CDR3 protein: ASRASGRVRPYEQY
J gene: TRBJ2-7; V gene: TRBV27; CDR3 protein: ASSFAGRRAGANYEQY